This is a list of T cell receptor beta chains from one sample in a study of OX40 agonist ivuxolimab in advanced cancers. Produced via immunoSEQ multiplex PCR; TCRdb's table is partial and in-frame only. The sample includes about 96,000 clones, roughly 91% of them seen just once. The specimen was CD4+ or CD8+ T cells sorted from blood, collected in a trial of the OX40 agonist ivuxolimab. Receptors were obtained from an adult with an advanced solid tumor such as melanoma, head and neck, liver or kidney cancer. Both conserved end residues are part of each CDR3. The D gene is left open where the match is weak. Only part of the rows carry a size: once, few, many, or a class if the clone is expanded.

TRBV10-3,TRBD1,TRBJ2-7,NA,CAINQSGGRYEQYF,TGTGCCATCAACCAATCAGGGGGTCGGTACGAGCAGTACTTC
TRBV5-8,TRBD1,TRBJ2-1,NA,CASSQGTGSYNEQFF,TGTGCCAGCAGCCAAGGGACAGGGAGCTACAATGAGCAGTTCTTC
TRBV27,NA,TRBJ2-7,NA,CASSSRIFYEQYF,TGTGCCAGCAGTTCACGGATTTTCTACGAGCAGTACTTC
TRBV7-9,NA,TRBJ2-1,NA,CASSLREGQTYNEQFF,TGTGCCAGCAGCTTAAGAGAGGGACAAACCTACAATGAGCAGTTCTTC
TRBV4-2,NA,TRBJ1-1,NA,CASSQDRDFLGWDTEAFF,TGTGCCAGCAGCCAAGATAGGGACTTCTTGGGTTGGGACACTGAAGCTTTCTTT
TRBV28,NA,TRBJ1-2,once,CASRSGDGTRKRLLYGYTF,TGTGCCAGCCGATCAGGTGATGGAACCCGAAAGCGTCTCCTCTATGGCTACACCTTC
TRBV27,NA,TRBJ2-7,NA,CASSYFGGDQYF,TGTGCCAGCAGTTATTTCGGAGGGGATCAGTACTTC
TRBV11-3,TRBD1,TRBJ1-3,once,CASSLGGGRGSGNTIYF,TGTGCCAGCAGCCTGGGAGGCGGCAGGGGGTCTGGAAACACCATATATTTT
TRBV9,NA,TRBJ2-5,once,CASSVAPGQETQYF,TGTGCCAGCAGCGTAGCCCCGGGGCAAGAGACCCAGTACTTC
TRBV15,NA,TRBJ1-1,once,CATSRDRNTEAFF,TGTGCCACCAGCAGAGACAGGAACACTGAAGCTTTCTTT
TRBV7-7,NA,TRBJ2-1,NA,CASSFHTDDTEQFF,TGTGCTAGCAGCTTTCACACAGACGACACTGAGCAGTTCTTC
TRBV7-9,NA,TRBJ2-5,NA,CASSFFNGQTQYF,TGTGCCAGCAGCTTCTTTAACGGGCAGACCCAGTACTTC
TRBV19,NA,TRBJ2-3,NA,CASSILGTDTQYF,TGTGCCAGTAGTATACTGGGCACAGATACGCAGTATTTT
TRBV5-8,TRBD1,TRBJ1-5,NA,CASSHISTGVDQPQHF,TGTGCCAGCAGCCACATATCAACAGGGGTGGATCAGCCCCAGCATTTT
TRBV7-6,TRBD2,TRBJ2-4,NA,CASSPWTSGKAPAKNIQYF,TGTGCCAGCAGCCCGTGGACTAGCGGGAAGGCCCCGGCCAAAAACATTCAGTACTTC
TRBV7-2,TRBD2,TRBJ2-1,once,CASSLGLYRLAGPHNEQFF,TGTGCCAGCAGCTTAGGACTATATCGGCTAGCGGGACCCCACAATGAGCAGTTCTTC
TRBV11-2,NA,TRBJ1-3,NA,CASSLSGASGNTIYF,TGTGCCAGCAGCTTATCGGGGGCCTCTGGAAACACCATATATTTT
TRBV28,TRBD1,TRBJ2-7,NA,CASSSRGTGSYEQYF,TGTGCCAGCAGCTCCAGGGGGACAGGTTCCTACGAGCAGTACTTC
TRBV9,TRBD1,TRBJ1-1,NA,CASSAQTGDTEAFF,TGTGCCAGCAGCGCACAGACAGGGGACACTGAAGCTTTCTTT
TRBV28,NA,TRBJ1-3,NA,CASSLFGEEGNTIYF,TGTGCCAGCAGTTTGTTCGGGGAGGAGGGAAACACCATATATTTT
TRBV5-1,TRBD2,TRBJ2-3,NA,CASSPSLAGATDTQYF,TGCGCCAGCAGCCCGTCCTTAGCGGGAGCCACAGATACGCAGTATTTT
TRBV2,TRBD1,TRBJ1-3,NA,CASHPGQGIVGSGNTIYF,TGTGCCAGCCACCCGGGACAGGGAATTGTCGGCTCTGGAAACACCATATATTTT
TRBV18,NA,TRBJ1-1,NA,CASSPGTVANTEAFF,TGTGCCAGCTCACCAGGCACGGTCGCAAACACTGAAGCTTTCTTT
TRBV18,TRBD1,TRBJ1-2,NA,CASSPVGTVDYGYTF,TGTGCCAGCTCACCGGTAGGGACAGTCGACTATGGCTACACCTTC
TRBV5-1,TRBD1,TRBJ2-2,few,CASRQIGRGQANTGELFF,TGCGCCAGCCGGCAGATAGGCCGGGGACAGGCGAACACCGGGGAGCTGTTTTTT
TRBV7-2,NA,TRBJ2-4,NA,CASSSRGVQYF,TGTGCCAGCAGCTCCCGCGGGGTTCAGTACTTC
TRBV19,NA,TRBJ2-7,once,CASGRDGTYEQYF,TGTGCCAGTGGACGGGACGGCACCTACGAGCAGTACTTC
TRBV7-2,TRBD1,TRBJ1-1,NA,CASSLEGAPDTEAFF,TGTGCCAGCAGCCTCGAGGGGGCGCCGGACACTGAAGCTTTCTTT
TRBV19,NA,TRBJ2-5,NA,CASSMPDTRSRETQYF,TGTGCCAGTAGTATGCCGGACACCCGGTCGAGGGAGACCCAGTACTTC
TRBV7-3,NA,TRBJ2-3,NA,CASSSELASDTQYF,TGTGCCAGCAGTTCGGAACTAGCTTCGGATACGCAGTATTTT
TRBV12-5,TRBD1,TRBJ2-4,NA,CASPRDRGRPWAKNIQYF,TGTGCTAGTCCCCGTGACAGGGGGCGCCCTTGGGCCAAAAACATTCAGTACTTC
TRBV30,TRBD1,TRBJ1-1,NA,CAWSRTGASWVNTEAFF,TGTGCCTGGAGTCGGACAGGGGCCTCGTGGGTGAACACTGAAGCTTTCTTT
TRBV19,NA,TRBJ2-3,NA,CASTRSGLITDTQYF,TGTGCCAGTACCAGAAGCGGTCTGATCACAGATACGCAGTATTTT
TRBV4-2,TRBD1,TRBJ2-7,NA,CASSQPTGNQNEQYF,TGTGCCAGCAGCCAACCGACAGGGAATCAGAACGAGCAGTACTTC
TRBV30,NA,TRBJ1-6,NA,CAWALADNSPLHF,TGTGCCTGGGCCCTTGCTGATAATTCACCCCTCCACTTT
TRBV7-9,NA,TRBJ1-3,NA,CASSLGGLGNTIYF,TGTGCCAGCAGCTTAGGGGGGCTTGGAAACACCATATATTTT
TRBV5-4,NA,TRBJ2-7,once,CASSLERSQYEQYF,TGTGCCAGCAGCTTGGAGCGGAGTCAGTACGAGCAGTACTTC
TRBV4-2,TRBD1,TRBJ2-1,NA,CASSQDGRQGFYDSYNEQFF,TGTGCCAGCAGCCAAGATGGGCGACAGGGGTTCTATGACTCCTACAATGAGCAGTTCTTC
TRBV5-1,NA,TRBJ2-1,NA,CASSLVVASNEQFF,TGCGCCAGCAGCTTGGTGGTAGCGTCCAATGAGCAGTTCTTC
TRBV20-1,NA,TRBJ2-1,NA,CSAVSSNEQFF,TGCAGTGCTGTTAGCAGTAATGAGCAGTTCTTC
TRBV5-4,TRBD1,TRBJ2-7,NA,CASSWTGGVDEQYF,TGTGCCAGCAGCTGGACAGGGGGGGTAGACGAGCAGTACTTC
TRBV6-1,NA,TRBJ2-3,NA,CASSSGTLTQYF,TGTGCCAGCAGTTCCGGGACTCTTACGCAGTATTTT
TRBV7-6,NA,TRBJ1-1,NA,CASSFPGDHTEAFF,TGTGCCAGCAGCTTTCCAGGCGACCACACTGAAGCTTTCTTT
TRBV6-1,NA,TRBJ2-7,NA,CASSAEGYSYEQYF,TGTGCCAGCAGTGCTGAGGGCTACTCCTACGAGCAGTACTTC
TRBV20-1,NA,TRBJ1-1,once,CSAAVGFSAFF,TGCAGTGCCGCCGTCGGTTTCTCGGCTTTCTTT
TRBV30,NA,TRBJ2-3,NA,CAWSRMGVSTDTQYF,TGTGCCTGGAGCAGAATGGGGGTTAGCACAGATACGCAGTATTTT